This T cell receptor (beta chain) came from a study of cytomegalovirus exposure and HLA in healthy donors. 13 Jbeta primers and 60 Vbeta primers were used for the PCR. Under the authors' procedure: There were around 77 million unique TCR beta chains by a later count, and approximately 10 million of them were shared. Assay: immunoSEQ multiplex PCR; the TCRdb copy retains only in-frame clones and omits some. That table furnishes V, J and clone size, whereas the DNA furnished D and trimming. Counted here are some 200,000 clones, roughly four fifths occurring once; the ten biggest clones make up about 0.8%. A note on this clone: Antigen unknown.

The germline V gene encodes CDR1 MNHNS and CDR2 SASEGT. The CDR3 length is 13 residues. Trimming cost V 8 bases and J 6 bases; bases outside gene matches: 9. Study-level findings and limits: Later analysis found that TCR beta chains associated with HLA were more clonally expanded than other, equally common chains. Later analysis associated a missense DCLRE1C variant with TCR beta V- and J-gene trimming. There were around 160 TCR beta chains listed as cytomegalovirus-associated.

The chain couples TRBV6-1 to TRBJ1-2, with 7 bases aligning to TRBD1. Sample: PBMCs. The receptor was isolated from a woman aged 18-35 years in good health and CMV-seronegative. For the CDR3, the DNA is TGTGCCAGCCCCCCGCAGGGGGGCCATGGCTACACCTTC. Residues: CASPPQGGHGYTF.